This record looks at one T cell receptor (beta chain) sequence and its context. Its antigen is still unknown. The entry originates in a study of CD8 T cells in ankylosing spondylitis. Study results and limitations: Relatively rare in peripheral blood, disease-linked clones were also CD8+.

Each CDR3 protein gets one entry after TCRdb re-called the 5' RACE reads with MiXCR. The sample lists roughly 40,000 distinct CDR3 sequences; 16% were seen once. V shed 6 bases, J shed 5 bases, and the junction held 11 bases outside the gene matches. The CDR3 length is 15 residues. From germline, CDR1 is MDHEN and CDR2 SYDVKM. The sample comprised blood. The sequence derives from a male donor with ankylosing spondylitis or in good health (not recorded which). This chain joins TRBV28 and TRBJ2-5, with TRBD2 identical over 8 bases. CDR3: CASRRPGGVQETQYF. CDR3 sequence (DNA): TGTGCCAGCAGACGACCCGGGGGGGTCCAGGAGACCCAGTACTTC.